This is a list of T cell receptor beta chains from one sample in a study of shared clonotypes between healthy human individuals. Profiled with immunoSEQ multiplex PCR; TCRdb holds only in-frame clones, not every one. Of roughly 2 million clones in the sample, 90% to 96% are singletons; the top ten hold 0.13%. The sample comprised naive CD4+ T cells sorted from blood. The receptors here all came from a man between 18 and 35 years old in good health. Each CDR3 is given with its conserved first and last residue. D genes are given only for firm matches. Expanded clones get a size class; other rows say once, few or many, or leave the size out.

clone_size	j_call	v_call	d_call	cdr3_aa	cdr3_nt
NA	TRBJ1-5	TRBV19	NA	CASSSAGFFQPQHF	TGTGCCAGTAGTTCCGCAGGGTTTTTTCAGCCCCAGCATTTT
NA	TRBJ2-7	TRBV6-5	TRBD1	CASSRQGAKPYEQYF	TGTGCCAGCAGTAGACAGGGGGCCAAGCCCTACGAGCAGTACTTC
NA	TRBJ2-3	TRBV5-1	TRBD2	CASSSGLAGAQDTQYF	TGCGCCAGCAGCTCGGGACTAGCGGGAGCGCAAGATACGCAGTATTTT
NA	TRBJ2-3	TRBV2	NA	CASSELADTQYF	TGTGCCAGCAGTGAATTAGCAGATACGCAGTATTTT
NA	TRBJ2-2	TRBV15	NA	CATRVSSFTNTGELFF	TGTGCCACCAGGGTCAGCAGCTTCACGAACACCGGGGAGCTGTTTTTT
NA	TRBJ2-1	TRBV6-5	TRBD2	CASSRLAGFNEQFF	TGTGCCAGCAGCCGACTAGCGGGATTCAATGAGCAGTTCTTC
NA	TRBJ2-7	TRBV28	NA	CASSRLLGSYEQYF	TGTGCCAGCAGTCGACTACTAGGATCCTACGAGCAGTACTTC
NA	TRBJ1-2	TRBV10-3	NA	CAITARGPEYGYTF	TGTGCCATCACCGCCCGTGGGCCTGAGTATGGCTACACCTTC
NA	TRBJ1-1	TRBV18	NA	CASSPPSWGTNTEAFF	TGTGCCAGCTCACCACCATCTTGGGGGACGAACACTGAAGCTTTCTTT
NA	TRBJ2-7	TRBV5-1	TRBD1	CASRLLPGQSSYEQYF	TGCGCCAGCAGGCTCCTTCCGGGACAGAGCTCCTACGAGCAGTACTTC
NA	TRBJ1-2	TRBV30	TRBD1	CAWSVAGGWYGYTF	TGTGCCTGGAGTGTAGCAGGGGGATGGTATGGCTACACCTTC
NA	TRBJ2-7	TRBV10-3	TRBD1	CASGIDRGPYEQYF	TGTGCCAGTGGGATCGACAGGGGGCCTTACGAGCAGTACTTC
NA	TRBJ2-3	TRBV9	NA	CASSVVGFTDTQYF	TGTGCCAGCAGCGTAGTAGGCTTCACAGATACGCAGTATTTT
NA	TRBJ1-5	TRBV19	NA	CASSMYPGIIQPQHF	TGTGCCAGTAGTATGTACCCTGGAATAATACAGCCCCAGCATTTT
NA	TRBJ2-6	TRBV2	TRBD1	CASSGDRAPGANVLTF	TGTGCCAGCAGTGGGGACAGGGCGCCTGGGGCCAACGTCCTGACTTTC
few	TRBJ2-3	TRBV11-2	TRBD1	CASSSGQGPSDTQYF	TGTGCCAGCAGCTCCGGACAGGGCCCTTCGGATACGCAGTATTTT
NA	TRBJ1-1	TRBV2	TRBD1	CASRGRGAMNTEAFF	TGTGCCAGCAGGGGCAGGGGGGCGATGAACACTGAAGCTTTCTTT
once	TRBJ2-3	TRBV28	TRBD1	CASSSRDRAGDTQYF	TGTGCCAGCAGTTCCCGGGACAGGGCAGGAGATACGCAGTATTTT
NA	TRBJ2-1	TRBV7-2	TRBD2	CASTLAGGYYNEQFF	TGTGCCAGCACCTTAGCGGGGGGATACTACAATGAGCAGTTCTTC
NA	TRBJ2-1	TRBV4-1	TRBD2	CASSQDPTSGGFTYNEQFF	TGCGCCAGCAGCCAAGATCCCACTAGCGGGGGGTTCACCTACAATGAGCAGTTCTTC
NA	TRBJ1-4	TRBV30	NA	CAWRQEVANEKLFF	TGTGCCTGGAGACAGGAGGTGGCTAATGAAAAACTGTTTTTT
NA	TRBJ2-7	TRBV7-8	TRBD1	CASSPYDRALSYEQYF	TGTGCCAGCAGCCCATACGACAGGGCCCTCTCCTACGAGCAGTACTTC
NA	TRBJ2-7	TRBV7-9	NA	CASSLTAFPQYF	TGTGCCAGCAGCTTAACGGCTTTTCCGCAGTACTTC
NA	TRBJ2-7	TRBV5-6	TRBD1	CASSSYRQGIIGEQYF	TGTGCCAGCAGCTCTTACAGACAGGGGATTATCGGCGAGCAGTACTTC
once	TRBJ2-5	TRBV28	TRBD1	CASSLTTGGVETQYF	TGTGCCAGCAGTCTGACGACAGGGGGCGTAGAGACCCAGTACTTC
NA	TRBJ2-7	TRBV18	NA	CASSPPGVNEQYF	TGTGCCAGCTCACCACCAGGGGTGAACGAGCAGTACTTC
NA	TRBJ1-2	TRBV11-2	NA	CASSSRGYGYTF	TGTGCCAGCAGCTCGCGGGGATATGGCTACACCTTC
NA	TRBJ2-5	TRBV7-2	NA	CASSLRGVETQYF	TGTGCCAGCAGCTTACGGGGAGTGGAGACCCAGTACTTC
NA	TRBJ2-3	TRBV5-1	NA	CASSTLGPTDTQYF	TGCGCCAGCAGTACTCTCGGCCCCACAGATACGCAGTATTTT
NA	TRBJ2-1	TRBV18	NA	CASSQVWDEQFF	TGTGCCAGCTCGCAAGTCTGGGATGAGCAGTTCTTC
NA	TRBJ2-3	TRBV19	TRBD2	CASSPGTSGGARHTQYF	TGTGCCAGTAGTCCCGGGACTAGCGGGGGGGCGAGACATACGCAGTATTTT
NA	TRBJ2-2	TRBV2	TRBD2	CASSQGLAGVGTGELFF	TGTGCCAGCAGTCAGGGGTTAGCGGGAGTTGGCACCGGGGAGCTGTTTTTT
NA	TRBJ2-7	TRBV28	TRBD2	CAILSHSNLGEGAGGPYEQYF	TGTGCCATCCTAAGTCACTCTAACCTCGGCGAAGGGGCGGGGGGTCCCTACGAGCAGTACTTC
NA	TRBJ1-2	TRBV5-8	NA	CASSRRTGNYGYTF	TGTGCCAGCAGCCGTCGGACTGGAAACTATGGCTACACCTTC
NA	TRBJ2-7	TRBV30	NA	CAWTRDHSYEQYF	TGTGCCTGGACCCGGGACCACTCCTACGAGCAGTACTTC
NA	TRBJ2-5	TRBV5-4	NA	CASSLEAVQETQYF	TGTGCCAGCAGCTTGGAAGCAGTACAAGAGACCCAGTACTTC
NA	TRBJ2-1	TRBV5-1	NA	CASSGGGGPSYNEQFF	TGCGCCAGCAGCGGGGGCGGCGGCCCCTCCTACAATGAGCAGTTCTTC
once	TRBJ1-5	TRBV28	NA	CASSLEVGSQPQHF	TGTGCCAGCAGTTTGGAGGTAGGGTCTCAGCCCCAGCATTTT
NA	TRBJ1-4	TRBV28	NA	CASGYGTPEKLFF	TGTGCCAGCGGATACGGGACACCTGAAAAACTGTTTTTT
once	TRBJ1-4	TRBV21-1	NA	CASSKVNGRCFPAEKLFF	TGTGCCAGCAGCAAAGTTAACGGGCGATGTTTTCCGGCTGAAAAACTGTTTTTT
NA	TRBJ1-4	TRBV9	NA	CASSPGMPGRKNEKLFF	TGTGCCAGCAGCCCTGGAATGCCGGGACGGAAAAATGAAAAACTGTTTTTT
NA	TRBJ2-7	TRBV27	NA	CASSLSPQHEQYF	TGTGCCAGCAGTTTATCGCCCCAACACGAGCAGTACTTC
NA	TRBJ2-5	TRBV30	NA	CAWSRQELETQYF	TGTGCCTGGAGCCGCCAGGAGTTGGAGACCCAGTACTTC
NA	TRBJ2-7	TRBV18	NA	CASSPQVGTYEQYF	TGTGCCAGCTCACCCCAAGTGGGGACCTACGAGCAGTACTTC
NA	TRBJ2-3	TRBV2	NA	CASSELTGSGTQYF	TGTGCCAGCAGCGAACTCACAGGCTCGGGTACGCAGTATTTT
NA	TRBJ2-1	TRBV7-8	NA	CASSLSREDQQFF	TGTGCCAGCAGCTTATCCCGCGAGGACCAGCAGTTCTTC
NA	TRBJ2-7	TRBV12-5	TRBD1	CASGTRDRGIYEQYF	TGTGCTAGTGGTACCCGGGACAGGGGGATCTACGAGCAGTACTTC
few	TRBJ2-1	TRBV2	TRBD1	CASKGQGYNEQFF	TGTGCCAGCAAGGGACAGGGGTACAATGAGCAGTTCTTC
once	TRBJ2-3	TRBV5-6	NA	CASSLLVSDTQYF	TGTGCCAGCAGCTTACTAGTGTCAGATACGCAGTATTTT
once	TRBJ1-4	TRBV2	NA	CASGLGTNEKLFF	TGTGCCAGTGGACTTGGAACTAATGAAAAACTGTTTTTT
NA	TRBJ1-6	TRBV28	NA	CASGLINSPLHF	TGTGCCAGCGGGCTGATTAATTCACCCCTCCACTTT
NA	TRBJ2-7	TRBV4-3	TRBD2	CASSQDLTGGPVEQYF	TGCGCCAGCAGCCAAGATCTTACGGGAGGGCCCGTCGAGCAGTACTTC
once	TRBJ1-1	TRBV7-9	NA	CASSLAPGEAFF	TGTGCCAGCAGCTTAGCGCCTGGGGAGGCTTTCTTT
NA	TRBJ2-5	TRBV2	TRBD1	CASDRQGIVQETQYF	TGTGCCAGCGACCGACAGGGGATCGTTCAAGAGACCCAGTACTTC
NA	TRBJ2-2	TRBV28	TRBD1	CASSTDRASGELFF	TGTGCCAGCAGTACGGACAGGGCAAGCGGGGAGCTGTTTTTT
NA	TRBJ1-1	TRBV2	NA	CASSIKGLNTEAFF	TGTGCCAGCAGCATCAAGGGGCTTAACACTGAAGCTTTCTTT
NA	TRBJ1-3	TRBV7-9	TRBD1	CASSSVSTGVGNTIYF	TGTGCCAGCAGCTCTGTCTCGACAGGGGTTGGAAACACCATATATTTT
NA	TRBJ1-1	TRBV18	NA	CASSPPRQGKSLMNTEAFF	TGTGCCAGCTCACCCCCACGGCAGGGGAAGAGCCTCATGAACACTGAAGCTTTCTTT
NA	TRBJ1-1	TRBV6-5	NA	CASYEPQTLEAFF	TGTGCCAGCTATGAACCCCAAACCCTTGAAGCTTTCTTT
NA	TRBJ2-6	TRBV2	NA	CASSGEASSGANVLTF	TGTGCCAGCAGTGGCGAGGCGAGCTCTGGGGCCAACGTCCTGACTTTC